One T cell receptor beta chain is described in this entry. Its antigen has not been determined. A much bigger clone sits one base away, suggesting this may be a read error. This entry is derived from a study of Graves' ophthalmopathy and Graves' hyperthyroidism (dated by TCRdb to 2016 to 2019). Describing the broader study: A patient counted as having stable hyperthyroidism if there was no progression to ophthalmopathy within 18 months of follow-up. To tell Graves' ophthalmopathy apart from Graves' hyperthyroidism, and to predict which patients would progress to ophthalmopathy, the study relied on TCR beta repertoire signatures. In total, some 140 blood samples were TCR-sequenced: 40 to 45 ophthalmopathy, some 80 hyperthyroidism and approximately 17 hyperthyroidism-to-ophthalmopathy patients. To explore V-J signatures that separate ophthalmopathy from hyperthyroidism, a discovery set of fewer than 110 patients was enrolled, consisting of 40 to 45 with ophthalmopathy and fewer than 60 with stable hyperthyroidism. An independent validation cohort was composed of 18 to 20 hyperthyroidism patients and roughly 16 patients who later progressed from hyperthyroidism to ophthalmopathy. In a handful of hyperthyroidism patients, the T-cell repertoires found in thyroid tissue were compared with those found in blood. Following sample collection, hyperthyroidism patients were given methimazole at a starting dose of 30 mg daily, and ophthalmopathy patients were given high-dose intravenous methylprednisolone.

For repertoire sequencing, the TCR beta CDR3 regions were amplified from RNA transcripts. The first round was an RT-PCR using HTBI primers with the Qiagen OneStep RT-PCR kit, and this first round was followed by a second-round multiplex PCR, then size selection and purification. The libraries underwent paired-end sequencing with 100 bp reads on an Illumina HiSeq2000. Per the source publication's procedure: SOAPnuke was used to process the reads, throwing out any read that had adapters, had uncalled bases, had a mean Phred below 15, or lacked an exact constant-primer or identifier match. COPE v1.2.5 was used to merge high-quality paired reads. Clonotypes were defined as unique nucleotide sequences and were aligned to IMGT TRB V, D and J references using MiTCR v1.1. Analysis was restricted to V-J combinations with a frequency above 0.0001, which covered over 98% of repertoires. A TCR clonal expansion and chaos score per V-J combination was defined as the ratio of F50 clonal expansion to chaos observed in the TCRdist matrix. Welch's t-statistics and random forest were used to reduce the features to 10 to 15 V-J combinations, which were then used as input to a naive Bayes classifier. Thyroid-blood repertoire similarity was quantified with the Morisita-Horn index. TCRdb handled the public reads itself, with Q25 trimming in fastp and clone calling in MiXCR, and kept productive beta chains. Each CDR3 protein appears once, grouped with its most common genes and DNA. TCRdb assigned the V and J calls; the authors' analysis was not used. In all, the sample holds approximately 1.2 million distinct CDR3 sequences, and 35% to 40% of those were seen once. Of the sample, 11% falls within the top ten clones.

CDR1 DFQATT and CDR2 SNEGSKA are derived from the germline V gene (reference sequence). The CDR3 goes from the cysteine to the phenylalanine over 16 residues. The retained sequence is limited to the CDR3, 48 bases, with the frame set at the first base. V is shortened by 7 bases, J by 9 bases, and the region joining them spans 28 bases. The hyperthyroidism patients were 18 to 65 years old and newly diagnosed, with a disease duration of less than 2 months. Patients were excluded if they had other autoimmune diseases, uncontrolled infections, pregnancy or lactation. Clinical symptoms, serum thyroxine, TRAb, thyroid ultrasound and orbital computed tomography formed the basis of the diagnosis. Total RNA was extracted using Trizol reagent, and RNA quality was checked on an Agilent 2100 Bioanalyzer. Overall study outcomes, separate from this receptor: In validation, the model predicted ophthalmopathy progression with more than 70% sensitivity and roughly 78% specificity; approximately 12 predicted patients were CT-confirmed with GO in a median of roughly 6.8 months. The 13-signature model separated ophthalmopathy from stable hyperthyroidism with 85% to 90% sensitivity and 81.08% specificity in cross-validation, and 80%/75% in the test set. Among expanded thyroid clonotypes with frequency above 0.001, most also showed up in blood, which suggests that blood repertoires may reflect the thyroid immune response. No statistical method was used to set the sample size in advance, and the investigators knew which group each participant was assigned to.

The receptor was isolated from an adult man with Graves' hyperthyroidism. Material: peripheral blood or thyroid tissue (not recorded which). The sequence is built from TRBV20-1 and TRBJ1-5, with no reliable assignment of the D segment. The CDR3 protein is CSVSTAEGSIVPPQHF. The nucleotide sequence reads as follows: TGCAGTGTTAGTACGGCGGAAGGGTCCATCGTCCCGCCCCAGCATTTT.